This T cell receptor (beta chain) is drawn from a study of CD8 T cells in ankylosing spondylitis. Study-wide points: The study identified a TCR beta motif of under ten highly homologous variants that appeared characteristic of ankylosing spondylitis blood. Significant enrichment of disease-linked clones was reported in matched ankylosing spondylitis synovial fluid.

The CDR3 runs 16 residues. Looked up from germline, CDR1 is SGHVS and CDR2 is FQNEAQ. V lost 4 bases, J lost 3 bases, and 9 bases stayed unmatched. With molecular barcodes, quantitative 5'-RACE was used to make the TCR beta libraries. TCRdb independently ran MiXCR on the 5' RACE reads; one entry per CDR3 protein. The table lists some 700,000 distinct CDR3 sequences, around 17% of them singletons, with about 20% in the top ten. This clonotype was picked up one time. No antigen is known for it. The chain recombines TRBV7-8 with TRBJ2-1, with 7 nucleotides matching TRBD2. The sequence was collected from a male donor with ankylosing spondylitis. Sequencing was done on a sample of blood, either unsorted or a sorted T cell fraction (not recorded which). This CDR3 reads CASSSQSSGDYNEQFF. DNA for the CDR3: TGTGCCAGCAGCTCCCAATCTAGCGGAGACTACAATGAGCAGTTCTTC.